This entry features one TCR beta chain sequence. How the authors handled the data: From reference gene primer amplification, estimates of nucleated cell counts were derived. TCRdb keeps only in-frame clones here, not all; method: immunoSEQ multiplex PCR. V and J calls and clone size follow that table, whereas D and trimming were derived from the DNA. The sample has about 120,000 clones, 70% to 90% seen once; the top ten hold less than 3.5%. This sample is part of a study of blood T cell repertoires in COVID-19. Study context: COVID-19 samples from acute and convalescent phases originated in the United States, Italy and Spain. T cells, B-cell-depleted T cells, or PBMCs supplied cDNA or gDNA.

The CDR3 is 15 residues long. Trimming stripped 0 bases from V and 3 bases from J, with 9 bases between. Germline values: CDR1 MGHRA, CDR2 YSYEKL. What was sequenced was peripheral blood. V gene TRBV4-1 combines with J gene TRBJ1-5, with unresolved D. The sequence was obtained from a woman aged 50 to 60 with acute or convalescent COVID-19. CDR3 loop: CASSQEVGFNQPQHF. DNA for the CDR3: TGCGCCAGCAGCCAAGAAGTCGGGTTCAATCAGCCCCAGCATTTT.